This TCR beta chain originates from a study of persistence of HIV-infected CD4 T cells. Germline assignment: CDR1 LNHDA and CDR2 SQIVND (reference sequence). Trimming removed 2 bases at V and 4 bases at J, with 5 bases between. The CDR3 contains 12 residues. Note on this clone: What it binds is not known.

An overlapping HIV-1 Gag peptide pool stimulated these cells at 0.75 to 1 ug/peptide/mL. CD40L/CD69 double-negative CD45RO-high memory CD4+ T cells were collected. Stimulated PBMCs had first been depleted of CD8+ T cells. Study-level points and caveats: Proviral oligoclonality tracked with TCR oligoclonality within the same sorted cells.

This was the immunoSEQ version 4 assay in survey mode. Only in-frame clones appear in the TCRdb table, and some are missing; sequencing was by immunoSEQ multiplex PCR. Of tens of thousands of clones listed, around three quarters are singletons. This receptor was identified in an adult man with HIV who was CMV-seropositive. The input for sequencing was CD4+ T cells sorted from PBMCs after roughly 19-hour stimulation, taken from a patient who received antiretroviral therapy. J is TRBJ1-1 and V is TRBV19; D is uncertain. CDR3 in amino acids: CASSILGTEAFF. The CDR3 coding sequence is TGTGCCAGTAGTATACTAGGCACTGAAGCTTTCTTT.